A selection of T cell receptor beta chains follows, all from one sample in a study. Using its own MiXCR run on the 5' RACE reads, TCRdb lists one record per CDR3 protein. The sample has 9,000 to 10,000 distinct CDR3 sequences, 14% seen once. Sequencing input: Tregs sorted from blood. Every receptor here comes from a female donor with breast cancer. Both conserved end residues are part of each CDR3. A D gene is named only where the DNA matches it firmly. The size field is filled for only some rows; it gives once, few, many or a size class.

size	J	V	D	DNA	CDR3
medium-sized	TRBJ2-3	TRBV4-1	NA	TGCGCCAGCAGCCAAGGCCCGGGAGATACGCAGTATTTT	CASSQGPGDTQYF
few	TRBJ2-3	TRBV5-1	TRBD2	TGCGCCAGCAGCCACCCCGGGACTAGCGGGAATCCCTACACAGATACGCAGTATTTT	CASSHPGTSGNPYTDTQYF
NA	TRBJ2-2	TRBV5-1	NA	TGCGCCAGCAGCGTCGGGGGTCGCACCGGGGAGCTGTCTTTT	CASSVGGRTGELSF
medium-sized	TRBJ2-3	TRBV7-2	NA	TGTGCCAGCAGCTTATTGGGGATGAGCACAGATACGCAGTATTTT	CASSLLGMSTDTQYF
many	TRBJ2-7	TRBV7-2	NA	TGTGCCAGCAGCCCGAGCGTCCAAAACTACGAGCAGTACTTC	CASSPSVQNYEQYF
medium-sized	TRBJ2-7	TRBV29-1	TRBD2	TGCAGCGTTTGGAATCCGGGACTAGCGGGAGGGGAGCAGTACTTC	CSVWNPGLAGGEQYF
many	TRBJ2-7	TRBV27	TRBD1	TGTGCCAGCGCCGAGAACGGACAGGGGGGTTCCTACGAGCAGTACTTC	CASAENGQGGSYEQYF
many	TRBJ1-6	TRBV7-8	TRBD1	TGTGCCAGCAGCATAGGGGGGACAGGGATTTCACCCCTCCACTTT	CASSIGGTGISPLHF
NA	TRBJ2-3	TRBV5-5	NA	TGTGCCAGCAGCTTAGGGGCAGGGTTAGATACGCAGTATTTT	CASSLGAGLDTQYF
many	TRBJ2-3	TRBV24-1	NA	TGTGCCACCAGTGGGGAATGGCCAGCCACAGATACGCAGTATTTT	CATSGEWPATDTQYF
medium-sized	TRBJ2-7	TRBV27	TRBD2	TGTGCCAGCAGATTCACTAGCGCAAACACCTACGAGCAGTACTTC	CASRFTSANTYEQYF
many	TRBJ2-7	TRBV7-9	NA	TGTGCCAGCAGCCCTATACCGGGACCCTCCTCCGAGCAGTACTTC	CASSPIPGPSSEQYF
medium-sized	TRBJ1-2	TRBV10-3	NA	TGTGCCATCAGACAGGTCTATGGCTACACCTTC	CAIRQVYGYTF
NA	TRBJ1-5	TRBV29-1	NA	TGCAGCGTAGCGGAAGTCAATCAACCCCAGCAGTTT	CSVAEVNQPQQF
medium-sized	TRBJ2-3	TRBV7-2	NA	TGTGCCAGCAGCCCCTACCGGACCACCGATATGCAGTATTTT	CASSPYRTTDMQYF
many	TRBJ2-3	TRBV5-1	TRBD2	TGCGCCAGCAGCTATGGAACTAGCGGGAGCACAGATACGCAGTATTTT	CASSYGTSGSTDTQYF
medium-sized	TRBJ2-3	TRBV7-3	NA	TGTGCCAGCAGCCCCCGGACTGTTTATACGCAGTATTTT	CASSPRTVYTQYF
medium-sized	TRBJ1-2	TRBV5-1	NA	TGCGCCAGTAAAAAGACAAGCCGACGGATCGATGGCTACACCTTC	CASKKTSRRIDGYTF
many	TRBJ2-5	TRBV14	NA	TGTGCCAGCAGCCAAGTCTGGGGGACTGAGACCCAGTACTTC	CASSQVWGTETQYF
medium-sized	TRBJ2-7	TRBV4-2	TRBD2	TGTGCCAGCAGCCCTTCCTTGACTAGCGTCAGCTCCTACGAGCAGTACTTC	CASSPSLTSVSSYEQYF
medium-sized	TRBJ2-7	TRBV12-2	NA	TGTGCAAGTCGCTTAGTGGTCAGGGGAGTGACTAGCGTCGACGAGCAGTACTTC	CASRLVVRGVTSVDEQYF
medium-sized	TRBJ1-5	TRBV6-6	TRBD1	TGTGCCAGCAGTTACGGGAGGGGGCAACAGCCCCAGCATTTT	CASSYGRGQQPQHF
NA	TRBJ1-4	TRBV30	NA	TGTGCCTGGAGTGCAGAGGTCGGTGAAAAACTGTTTTTT	CAWSAEVGEKLFF
few	TRBJ2-7	TRBV5-5	NA	TGTGCCAGCAGCCTCGACAGGGACAAGGGAGGGAGGCCGCACGAGCAGTACTTC	CASSLDRDKGGRPHEQYF
medium-sized	TRBJ2-1	TRBV6-5	NA	TGTGCCAGCAGTTATCACGGGACTCGTCGATTCGATGAGCAGTTCTTC	CASSYHGTRRFDEQFF
medium-sized	TRBJ2-3	TRBV7-2	NA	TGTGCCAGCAGCTCTATCTTGACCGGTGATACGCAGTATTTT	CASSSILTGDTQYF
many	TRBJ2-1	TRBV30	TRBD1	TGTGCCTGGATTGGGTCGGGCCAGGGGGCGGGGAATGAGCAGTTCTTC	CAWIGSGQGAGNEQFF
NA	TRBJ2-6	TRBV30	NA	TGTGCCTGGGAGAGCCAAGGATCTGGGGCCAACGTCCTGACTTTC	CAWESQGSGANVLTF
medium-sized	TRBJ1-6	TRBV28	TRBD1	TGTGCCAGCAGTTTAATCGGGGGACAGGGGTCTCTCCACTTT	CASSLIGGQGSLHF
many	TRBJ2-1	TRBV11-2	NA	TGTGCCAGCAGCTTACGACTGACCGGGGAGCAGTTCTTC	CASSLRLTGEQFF
NA	TRBJ1-5	TRBV20-1	TRBD1	TGCAGTGGGGGGACAGGGGCCAATCAGCCCCAGCATTTT	CSGGTGANQPQHF
NA	TRBJ2-3	TRBV7-2	TRBD2	TGTGCCAGCAGCTTAAGCGGACTAGGCACAGATACGCAGTATTTT	CASSLSGLGTDTQYF
medium-sized	TRBJ2-7	TRBV5-6	TRBD1	TGTGCCAGCACCCCTACCTTCACAGGGGCCTCCTACGAGCAGTACTTC	CASTPTFTGASYEQYF
medium-sized	TRBJ2-7	TRBV5-1	TRBD1	TGCGCCAGCAGCCAGGGGGCCTACGAGCAGTACTTC	CASSQGAYEQYF
many	TRBJ2-1	TRBV5-1	TRBD1	TGCGCCAGCAGCTCCCGGGACAGACCCTACAATGAGCAGTTCTTC	CASSSRDRPYNEQFF
many	TRBJ2-7	TRBV3-1	NA	TGTGCCAGCAAGCGGAAAAGCTCCTACGAGCAGTACTTC	CASKRKSSYEQYF
few	TRBJ2-7	TRBV27	TRBD1	TGTGCCAGCAGTTTGAGGGGGGGACAGGGCTCCTACGAGCAGTACTTC	CASSLRGGQGSYEQYF
medium-sized	TRBJ1-2	TRBV24-1	NA	TGTGCCACCAGTGAAGGAACCCCAGGGTCGAGCGGCTACACCTTC	CATSEGTPGSSGYTF
many	TRBJ2-7	TRBV4-1	TRBD2	TGCGCCAGCAGCCAAGATTACGGGAGGGCCGCCGAGCAGTACTTC	CASSQDYGRAAEQYF
many	TRBJ2-4	TRBV5-1	NA	TGCGCCAGCAGCTTGGGGACTACCCCAGTGGTGAACATTCAGTACTTC	CASSLGTTPVVNIQYF
medium-sized	TRBJ1-2	TRBV29-1	NA	TGCAGCGTTCATGGCGGTTCGGGGGGCTACACCTTC	CSVHGGSGGYTF
medium-sized	TRBJ1-1	TRBV7-3	TRBD1	TGTGCCAGCAGCTTAAGGGGGACAGGGGATAAGACTGAAGCTTTCTTT	CASSLRGTGDKTEAFF
medium-sized	TRBJ1-1	TRBV7-3	NA	TGTGCCAGCAGCTCAGGGCCGAACACTGAAGCTTTCTTT	CASSSGPNTEAFF
many	TRBJ2-3	TRBV4-2	TRBD2	TGTGCCAGCAGCCAAGACCCTAGCGGGGGGTTCACAAGCGTCGCAGATACGCAGTATTTT	CASSQDPSGGFTSVADTQYF